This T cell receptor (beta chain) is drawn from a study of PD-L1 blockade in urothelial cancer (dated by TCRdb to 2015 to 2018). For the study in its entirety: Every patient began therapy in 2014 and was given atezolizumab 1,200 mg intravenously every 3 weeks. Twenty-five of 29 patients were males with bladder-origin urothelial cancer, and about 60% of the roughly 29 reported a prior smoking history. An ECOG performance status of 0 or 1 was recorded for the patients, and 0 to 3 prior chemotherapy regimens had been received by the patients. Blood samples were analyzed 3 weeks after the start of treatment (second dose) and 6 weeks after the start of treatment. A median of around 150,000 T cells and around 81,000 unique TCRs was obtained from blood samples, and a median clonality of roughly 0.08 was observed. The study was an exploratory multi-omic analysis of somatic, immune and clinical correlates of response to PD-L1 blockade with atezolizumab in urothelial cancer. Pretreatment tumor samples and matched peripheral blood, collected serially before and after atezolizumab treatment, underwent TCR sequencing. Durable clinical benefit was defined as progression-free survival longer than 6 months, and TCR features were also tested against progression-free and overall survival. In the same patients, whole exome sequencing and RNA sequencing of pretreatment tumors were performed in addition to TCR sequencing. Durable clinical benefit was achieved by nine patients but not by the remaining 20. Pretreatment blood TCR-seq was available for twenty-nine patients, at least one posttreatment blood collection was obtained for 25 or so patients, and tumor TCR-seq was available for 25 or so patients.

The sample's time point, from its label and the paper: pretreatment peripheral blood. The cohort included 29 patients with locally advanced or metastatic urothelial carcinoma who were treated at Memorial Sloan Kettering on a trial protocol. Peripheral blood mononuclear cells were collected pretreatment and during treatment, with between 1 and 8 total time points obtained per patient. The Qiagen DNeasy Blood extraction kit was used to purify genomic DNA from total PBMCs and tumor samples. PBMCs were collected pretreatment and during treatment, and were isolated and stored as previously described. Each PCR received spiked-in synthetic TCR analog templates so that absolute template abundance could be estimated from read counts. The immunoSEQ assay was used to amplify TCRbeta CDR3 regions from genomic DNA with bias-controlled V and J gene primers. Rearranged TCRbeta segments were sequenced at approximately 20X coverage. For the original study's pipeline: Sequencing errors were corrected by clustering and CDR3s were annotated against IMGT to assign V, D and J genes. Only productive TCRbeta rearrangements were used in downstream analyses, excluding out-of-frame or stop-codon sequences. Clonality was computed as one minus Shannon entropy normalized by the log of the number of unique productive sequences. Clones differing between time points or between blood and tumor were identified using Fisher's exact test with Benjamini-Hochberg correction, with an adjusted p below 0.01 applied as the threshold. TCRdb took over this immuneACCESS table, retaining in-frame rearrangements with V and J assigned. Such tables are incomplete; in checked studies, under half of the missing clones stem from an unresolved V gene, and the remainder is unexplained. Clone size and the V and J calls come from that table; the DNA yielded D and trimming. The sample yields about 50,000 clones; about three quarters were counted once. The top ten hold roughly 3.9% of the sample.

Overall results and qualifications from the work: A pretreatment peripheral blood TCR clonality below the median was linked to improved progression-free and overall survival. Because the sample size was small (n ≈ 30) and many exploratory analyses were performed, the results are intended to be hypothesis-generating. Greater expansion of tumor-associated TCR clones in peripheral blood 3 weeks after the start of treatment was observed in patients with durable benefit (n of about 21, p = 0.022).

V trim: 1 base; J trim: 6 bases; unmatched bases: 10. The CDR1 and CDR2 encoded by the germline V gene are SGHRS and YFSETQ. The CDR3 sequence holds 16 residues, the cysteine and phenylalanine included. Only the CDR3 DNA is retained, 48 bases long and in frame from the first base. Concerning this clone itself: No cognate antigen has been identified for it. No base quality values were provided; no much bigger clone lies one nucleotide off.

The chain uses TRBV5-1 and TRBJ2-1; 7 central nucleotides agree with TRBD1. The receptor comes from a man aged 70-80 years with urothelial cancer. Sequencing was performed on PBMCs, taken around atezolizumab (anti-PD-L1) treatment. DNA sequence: TGCGCCAGCAGCTTGAGGGCAGGGGGTATTATCAATGAGCAGTTCTTC. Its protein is CASSLRAGGIINEQFF.